Presented here are 18 T cell receptor beta chains from one specimen sequenced in a study of tissue T cells after allogeneic stem cell transplantation. Using immunoSEQ multiplex PCR, the repertoire was profiled, and TCRdb retains in-frame clones only, with some absent. The sample holds some 19,000 clones, 60% to 80% seen once. Sequencing was done on a sample of blood. Receptors originate from a female BALB/c mouse in good health. MHC haplotype here: H2-d.

A remark on this clone: Germline and genes here are mouse. The read ends 1 residue shy of where the CDR3 ends; the end is completed using the germline J gene. This chain joins TRBV20 and TRBJ2-1; D not resolved. CDR3 length equals 13 residues. The V gene lost 1 base and the J gene lost 1 base, with 5 bases spanning the gap. Germline lookup yields CDR1 GFQATS and CDR2 STVNSAI. This CDR3 reads CGARGQNYAEQFF. CDR3 DNA, as far as it was read: TGTGGTGCTAGGGGACAAAACTATGCTGAGCAGTTC.

About this clone itself: Gene names follow the mouse nomenclature. The CDR3 end lies 1 residue beyond the end of the read and is filled in from the germline J gene. V gene TRBV20 combines with J gene TRBJ2-5; 9 bases fit TRBD2. CDR3 length equals 13 residues. Germline CDR1 and CDR2: GFQATS and STVNSAI. V dropped 2 bases and J dropped 3; count of bases not matched to a gene: 0. CDR3 loop: CGARTGGQDTQYF. The CDR3 bases that were read are TGTGGTGCTAGGACTGGGGGGCAAGACACCCAGTAC.

Regarding this clone: Genes here carry mouse names. From the germline J gene comes the end of the CDR3, since the read stops 1 residue before it. V and J are TRBV14 and TRBJ2-5; 9 bases fit TRBD2. This CDR3 is 13 amino acids long. With V trimmed by 1 base and J by 8 bases, 2 bases remained unmatched. Germline-derived CDR1 and CDR2 are SGHDT and FRDEAV. The part of the CDR3 DNA that was read is TGTGCCAGCAGTTTCAACTGGGGGGCCACCCAGTAC. It specifies CASSFNWGATQY. The whole CDR3 is CASSFNWGATQYF.

A note on this clone: Any gene name here is a mouse gene name. Read coverage stops 1 residue before the CDR3 terminus; the germline J gene supplies the remainder. The chain joins TRBV20 to TRBJ2-2; D possibly uses TRBD1 or TRBD2 (5 bases each). The V gene lost 5 bases and the J gene lost 0 bases, with 10 bases spanning the gap. CDR3 size: 14 residues. In germline, CDR1 is GFQATS, CDR2 STVNSAI. The sequenced CDR3 bases are TGTGGTGCTGGGACCCCTGCAAACACCGGGCAGCTCTAC. It specifies CGAGTPANTGQLY. The whole CDR3 is CGAGTPANTGQLYF.

As to this clone: The gene symbols are mouse symbols. Coverage ceases 1 residue before the CDR3 finishes, and the germline J gene fills in the end. The genes are TRBV24 and TRBJ2-2, with 9 bases aligning to TRBD1. In germline, CDR1 is KGHTA, CDR2 FRNEEI. The CDR3 contains 15 residues. V gave up 4 bases and J gave up 4 bases; unmatched junction bases: 4. The part of the CDR3 DNA that was read is TGTGCCAGCAGTCGGACAGGGGAGGGCACCGGGCAGCTCTAC. As protein: CASSRTGEGTGQLY. The CDR3 reads in full as CASSRTGEGTGQLYF.

Worth noting for this clone: Any gene name here is a mouse gene name. The read ends 1 residue before the CDR3 terminus; that terminus is restored from the germline J gene. This chain connects TRBV24 to TRBJ2-1; D uncertain. Trimming shortened V by 2 bases and J by 5 bases, and 1 base separated the two germline ends. Germline V gives CDR1 KGHTA, CDR2 FRNEEI. This CDR3 spans 11 amino acids. Partial CDR3 DNA: TGTGCCAGCAGTCTGAATGCTGAGCAGTTC. Amino acid sequence: CASSLNAEQF. The full CDR3 is CASSLNAEQFF.

Points on this clone: Mouse names are used for the genes. Sequencing ends 1 residue short of the CDR3 end; the germline J gene provides the rest. The rearrangement uses TRBV31 and TRBJ1-1, with D hard to call. CDR1 is GKSSPN and CDR2 is SITVG in the germline V gene. This CDR3 spans 12 amino acids. Between the trimmed V and J ends, which lost 0 bases and 4 bases, there was a span of 6 bases. CDR3 bases read: TGTGCCTGGAGTCTACTGGGCACAGAAGTCTTC. It encodes CAWSLLGTEVF. The entire CDR3 sequence reads CAWSLLGTEVFF.

For this clone: The gene names given are mouse names. The DNA ends 1 residue before the CDR3 does, and the rest of the CDR3 is filled in from the germline J gene. The genes are TRBV19 and TRBJ2-5, with TRBD1 matching 7 bases. Germline values: CDR1 FNHDT, CDR2 SITEND (reference sequence). CDR3 length: 13 amino acids. V lost 5 bases to trimming and J lost 3 bases; unmatched junction nucleotides: 3. The CDR3 DNA, read in part, is TGTGCCAGCAGCAGGGACAGTCAAGACACCCAGTAC. This translates into CASSRDSQDTQY. The entire CDR3 sequence reads CASSRDSQDTQYF.

This clone showed up just once. All gene names here are mouse names. The read gets to within 1 residue of the CDR3 end, and the germline J gene fills in the rest. Other DNA sequences within the sample encode an identical CDR3. The genes are TRBV4 and TRBJ2-2; 11 nucleotides align to TRBD2. Germline V CDR1 and CDR2: LGHDT, YNNKQL (reference sequence). The J segment lost 2 bases and the V segment lost 5 bases, leaving 1 base of the junction unmatched. The CDR3 runs to 15 residues. The CDR3 protein is CASSRLGGNTGQLYF. The covered CDR3 bases are TGTGCCAGCAGCCGACTGGGGGGGAACACCGGGCAGCTCTAC.

Concerning this clone: Genes and germline come from the mouse. Read sequence stops 1 residue before the CDR3 end, and the germline J gene provides the missing end. The V gene is TRBV13-2, the J gene TRBJ2-7; 10 bases are a match to TRBD2. J was trimmed by 3 bases and V by 3 bases; bases with no gene match: 9. Germline CDR1 NNHNN, CDR2 SYGAGS (reference sequence). The CDR3 consists of 16 residues. The covered CDR3 bases are TGTGCCAGCGGTGTACAACTGGGGGGGGCCCTCTATGAACAGTAC. Protein product: CASGVQLGGALYEQY. The entire CDR3 reads CASGVQLGGALYEQYF.

On this clone: Mouse germline and gene names are used. The read gets to within 1 residue of the CDR3 end, and the germline J gene fills in the rest. This chain links TRBV4 with TRBJ2-7; 9 bases fit TRBD2. This CDR3 spans 13 amino acids. Germline CDR1 reads LGHDT; CDR2 reads YNNKQL (reference sequence). Trimming cost V 5 bases and J 4 bases; bases outside gene matches: 3. CDR3 DNA, as far as it was read: TGTGCCAGCAGCCAGGACTGGGGTTATGAACAGTAC. Residues: CASSQDWGYEQY. The full CDR3 protein is CASSQDWGYEQYF.

Of note for this clone: Gene names follow the mouse nomenclature. Partial CDR3 DNA: TGTGCCTGGAGTCTTCCCCCAGGGGCTCCGCTT. Amino acids: CAWSLPPGAPL. The CDR3, in full, reads CAWSLPPGAPLF. The V gene is TRBV31, the J gene TRBJ1-5; D gene ambiguous. Read data end 1 residue before the CDR3 end; the end is taken from the germline J gene. In germline, CDR1 is GKSSPN, CDR2 SITVG. V lost 0 bases and J 9 bases, leaving 9 bases between the germline ends. This CDR3 comprises 12 residues.

As concerns this clone: Mouse gene names apply. Read data end 1 residue before the CDR3 end; the end is taken from the germline J gene. The chain combines TRBV4 with TRBJ2-7, with 10 bases that match TRBD2. After removal of 5 bases from V and 4 bases from J, the junction contained 5 bases not matched to a gene. The CDR3 is 14 residues long. CDR1 LGHDT and CDR2 YNNKQL come from the germline V gene (reference sequence). The part of the CDR3 DNA that was read is TGTGCCAGCAGCGACTGGGGGGCCCCTTATGAACAGTAC. Protein sequence: CASSDWGAPYEQY. The entire CDR3 is CASSDWGAPYEQYF.

A note on this clone: The gene symbols are mouse symbols. Sequencing ends 1 residue short of the CDR3 end; the germline J gene provides the rest. The V call is TRBV19, the J call TRBJ2-5; D tentatively fits TRBD1 or TRBD2 (5 bases each). V lost 5 bases and J 8 bases, leaving 12 bases between the germline ends. CDR1 FNHDT and CDR2 SITEND come from the germline V gene (reference sequence). This CDR3 is built from 12 residues. The covered CDR3 bases are TGTGCCAGCAGGAAGACCGGGGCCACCCAGTAC. Translation: CASRKTGATQY. The entire CDR3 sequence reads CASRKTGATQYF.

A remark on this clone: Germline and genes: mouse. With the read ending 1 residue before the CDR3 end, the germline J gene is used to fill in that end. This chain uses TRBV13-3 with TRBJ2-3; a possible D gene is TRBD1 (5 bases). The CDR3 covers 14 residues. The V and J ends lost 0 bases and 2 bases respectively, with 7 bases between them. Germline V lookup: CDR1 NNHDY, CDR2 SYVADS. CDR3 amino acids: CASSDGTNAETLYF. CDR3 bases read: TGTGCCAGCAGTGATGGGACAAATGCAGAAACGCTGTAT.

In regard to this clone: Genes here carry mouse names. Sequencing ends 1 residue short of the CDR3 end; the germline J gene provides the rest. The V and J genes are TRBV20 and TRBJ1-1; D uncertain. The CDR3 length is 11 residues. The V gene lost 2 bases and the J gene lost 5 bases, with 6 bases spanning the gap. CDR1 and CDR2 (germline): GFQATS, STVNSAI. The CDR3: CGARRQTEVFF. CDR3 bases read: TGTGGTGCTAGGAGGCAGACAGAAGTCTTC.

Notes on this clone: These gene names are mouse names. The read terminates 1 residue before the CDR3 end, so the remaining end is supplied by the germline J gene. The chain recombines TRBV19 with TRBJ2-5; 10 nucleotides line up with TRBD2. Per germline, CDR1 FNHDT and CDR2 SITEND (reference sequence). CDR3 length: 14 residues. V was clipped by 4 bases and J by 8 bases; unmatched bases: 7. CDR3 loop: CASSPRLGGGTQYF. The DNA read from the CDR3 is TGTGCCAGCAGTCCCCGACTGGGGGGAGGCACCCAGTAC.

Details on this clone: Mouse names are used for the genes. From the germline J gene comes the end of the CDR3, since the read stops 1 residue before it. The gene calls are TRBV19 and TRBJ1-2; a weak D match, TRBD1 (5 bases). The germline gives CDR1 FNHDT, CDR2 SITEND (reference sequence). V dropped 3 bases and J dropped 5 bases, with 8 bases sitting between them. This CDR3 has 12 residues. CDR3 in amino acids: CASSTGRSDYTF. Incomplete CDR3 DNA: TGTGCCAGCAGTACAGGGAGATCCGACTACACC.